Here is one T cell receptor beta chain with its context. The source of the sample is a study of blood T cell repertoires in COVID-19. Study at large: Specimens from acute and convalescent COVID-19 originated in the United States, Italy and Spain. The analysed material was cDNA or gDNA that came from T cells, B-cell-depleted T cells, or PBMCs.

Those enrolled, adults aged about 18 to 89 years, came from 25 or so US areas. Per the authors' pipeline: From reference gene primer amplification, estimates of nucleated cell counts were derived. Clones were sequenced by immunoSEQ multiplex PCR, and TCRdb holds only the in-frame ones, with some missing. V and J calls and clone size follow that table, whereas D and trimming were derived from the DNA. Of about 200,000 clones in the sample, more than 75% were seen once. CDR3 size: 13 residues. V shed 7 bases and J shed 7 bases, with 11 bases lying between them. CDR1 and CDR2 from the germline V gene are MNHEY and SVGAGI.

The sequencing sample was made of PBMCs or T cells enriched from blood (not recorded which). This TCR came from a woman between 45 and 65 years old with acute COVID-19. This sequence joins TRBV6-5 and TRBJ1-6; weak D call: TRBD1 (6 bases). CDR3 in DNA: TGTGCCAGCACCGCCGGGACAAATTCACCCCTCCACTTT. Encoded protein: CASTAGTNSPLHF.